The 3 T cell receptor beta chains in this list originate from one sample, sequenced in a study of radiation and T cells in renal cell carcinoma. Time point of the sample: baseline pretreatment blood. Treatment meaning: 15 Gy SBRT to primary tumor, nephrectomy 4 weeks later. Sequencing was performed with immunoSEQ multiplex PCR; in TCRdb, only in-frame clones are kept and a portion is missing. This sample carries more than 75,000 clones, 82% of them seen once, and the ten largest clones take more than 5.5%. Here the sequenced sample was blood, taken from a patient whose treatment included radiotherapy and nephrectomy. All receptors derive from a man between 60 and 75 years old with renal cell carcinoma.

The chain combines TRBV14 with TRBJ1-4; D is undetermined. The CDR3 covers 14 residues. The V gene lost 1 base and the J gene lost 8 bases, with 11 bases spanning the gap. CDR1 is SGHDN, CDR2 FVKESK, per germline. The CDR3 here is CASSQGWGAEKLFF. CDR3 nucleotides: TGTGCCAGCAGCCAAGGATGGGGTGCAGAAAAACTGTTTTTT. Together with reference TRBV14 and TRBJ1-4, the CDR3 gives the full variable domain: EAGVTQFPSHSVIEKGQTVTLRCDPISGHDNLYWYRRVMGKEIKFLLHFVKESKQDESGMPNNRFLAERTGGTYSTLKVQPAELEDSGVYFCASSQGWGAEKLFFGSGTQLSVL.

The V call is TRBV27, the J call TRBJ1-5; D gene ambiguous. V was trimmed by 2 bases and J by 0 bases, leaving 5 bases between them. This CDR3 has 14 residues. Germline-derived CDR1 and CDR2 are MNHEY and SMNVEV (reference sequence). CDR3 in DNA: TGTGCCAGCAGTTTAAGCTATAGCAATCAGCCCCAGCATTTT. This encodes CASSLSYSNQPQHF.

The V gene is TRBV7-8, the J gene TRBJ2-3; D is unresolved. This CDR3 comprises 14 residues. Germline V gene lookup returns CDR1 SGHVS and CDR2 FQNEAQ. V was trimmed by 2 bases and J by 4 bases, leaving 10 bases between them. The CDR3: CASSLLRSADTQYF. CDR3 bases: TGTGCCAGCAGCTTATTAAGGTCGGCAGATACGCAGTATTTT.